Below are 14 T cell receptor beta chains sequenced from a single sample in a study of T cell responses to AZD1222 COVID-19 vaccine. Here immunoSEQ multiplex PCR was the method, and the copy in TCRdb shows in-frame clones only, minus some. The sample shows about 270,000 clones, almost 95% of them seen only once. Sequencing was performed on peripheral blood, taken 28 days after the second AZD1222 dose. The receptor set was obtained from an adult who received the AZD1222 COVID-19 vaccine.

This chain connects TRBV30 to TRBJ2-7; TRBD1 aligns across 9 bases. Trimming cost V 3 bases and J 0 bases; bases outside gene matches: 15. Per germline, CDR1 GTSNPN and CDR2 SVGIG (reference sequence). CDR3 size: 18 residues. The CDR3 is CAWSVGGQGRITSYEQYF. For the CDR3, the DNA is TGTGCCTGGAGCGTAGGGGGACAGGGTAGAATCACCTCCTACGAGCAGTACTTC.

V is TRBV7-3 and J is TRBJ1-4; 11 nucleotides match TRBD1. CDR1 SGHTA and CDR2 FQGTGA come from the germline V gene. V lost 5 bases to trimming and J lost 7 bases; unmatched junction nucleotides: 3. The CDR3 runs to 14 residues. CDR3 residues: CASSVGTGGEKLFF. The CDR3 DNA sequence: TGTGCCAGCAGCGTGGGGACAGGGGGTGAAAAACTGTTTTTT. The variable domain in full, completed from reference TRBV7-3 and TRBJ1-4, reads GAGVSQTPSNKVTEKGKYVELRCDPISGHTALYWYRQSLGQGPEFLIYFQGTGAADDSGLPNDRFFAVRPEGSVSTLKIQRTERGDSAVYLCASSVGTGGEKLFFGSGTQLSVL.

This chain joins TRBV5-4 and TRBJ2-3; 9 bases map to TRBD1. CDR3 length equals 14 residues. V trimming: 4 bases; J trimming: 2 bases; junction bases outside the gene matches: 2. Germline loops: CDR1 SGHNT, CDR2 YYREEE (reference sequence). The CDR3 protein is CASSRDRATDTQYF. CDR3 in DNA: TGTGCCAGCAGCAGGGACAGGGCCACAGATACGCAGTATTTT.

J is TRBJ1-2 and V is TRBV7-8; D not resolved. CDR3 length: 14 residues. Germline V gives CDR1 SGHVS, CDR2 FQNEAQ. Trimming left V 1 base short and J 8 bases short, with 14 bases between. CDR3 nucleotide sequence: TGTGCCAGCAGCTTAGTAAGGGCCTCCGGGGGCTACACCTTC. It is translated as CASSLVRASGGYTF.

The chain joins TRBV10-3 to TRBJ2-1; 9 bases match TRBD1. V was pared by 10 bases and J by 6 bases, with 4 bases of the junction left unmatched. This CDR3 has 12 residues. The germline gives CDR1 ENHRY, CDR2 SYGVKD. The CDR3 is CATGGQGNEQFF. The CDR3, as DNA: TGTGCCACCGGGGGACAGGGCAATGAGCAGTTCTTC.

The V gene is TRBV7-3, the J gene TRBJ1-2; no firm D call. CDR3 length: 13 residues. Germline-derived CDR1 and CDR2 are SGHTA and FQGTGA. Trimming cost V 5 bases and J 2 bases, with 9 bases left between them. CDR3 sequence (DNA): TGTGCCAGCAGCCCTGACAAGAACTATGGCTACACCTTC. Protein product: CASSPDKNYGYTF.

This rearrangement joins TRBV5-1 to TRBJ1-1; D is perhaps TRBD1 (6 bases). Germline lookup yields CDR1 SGHRS and CDR2 YFSETQ. The CDR3 sequence is 14 residues long. Between the trimmed V and J ends, which lost 4 bases and 0 bases, there was a span of 10 bases. The chain's CDR3 is CASSRDNMNTEAFF. The DNA of the CDR3 is TGCGCCAGCAGCAGGGACAACATGAACACTGAAGCTTTCTTT.

The chain employs TRBV6-1 and TRBJ1-1, with D unclear. Germline CDR1 reads MNHNS; CDR2 reads SASEGT. The CDR3 loop spans 12 amino acids. Trimming stripped 6 bases from V and 6 bases from J, with 11 bases between. The CDR3 coding sequence is TGTGCCAGCAGGGGAGTTGTAGCTGAAGCTTTCTTT. This sequence encodes CASRGVVAEAFF.

The chain is built from TRBV13 and TRBJ1-2; the D is unclear. The CDR3 is made up of 12 amino acids. Germline V lookup: CDR1 PRHDT, CDR2 FYEKMQ (reference sequence). Between the trimmed V and J ends, which lost 0 bases and 6 bases, there was a span of 5 bases. DNA for the CDR3: TGTGCCAGCAGCTTAGGGATAGATGGCTACACCTTC. Amino acids: CASSLGIDGYTF.

The CDR3 DNA reads as TGTGCCAGCAGTCCACCTAGCGTCTCCCGGGGGACCCAGTACTTC. It encodes CASSPPSVSRGTQYF. The chain links TRBV28 to TRBJ2-5; TRBD2 might be the D (6 bases). Germline CDR1 MDHEN, CDR2 SYDVKM. V was pared by 5 bases and J by 7 bases, with 20 bases between. The CDR3 is made up of 15 amino acids.

This clone came up once. The J gene is TRBJ2-7, the V gene TRBV7-9, with no clear D. This CDR3 region has 13 residues. V lost 1 base and J 9 bases, leaving 13 bases between the germline ends. Germline V gives CDR1 SEHNR, CDR2 FQNEAQ (reference sequence). As DNA, the CDR3 is TGTGCCAGCAGCTTAGGAACCCCCCGAGGGCAGTACTTC. This sequence encodes CASSLGTPRGQYF.

The V gene is TRBV7-8, the J gene TRBJ2-3; 9 bases map to TRBD2. V shed 0 bases, J shed 0 bases, and the junction held 1 base outside the gene matches. This CDR3 spans 16 amino acids. Germline V CDR1 and CDR2: SGHVS, FQNEAQ. As DNA, the CDR3 is TGTGCCAGCAGCTTAGCGCGGGGGGGAAGCACAGATACGCAGTATTTT. Translation gives CASSLARGGSTDTQYF.

The rearrangement uses TRBV5-6 and TRBJ2-1; 10 bases are a match to TRBD2. V lost 5 bases and J lost 8; bases outside the gene matches: 10. Germline V lookup: CDR1 SGHDT, CDR2 YYEEEE. CDR3 length: 15 amino acids. The CDR3 loop is CASSFRASGGYEQFF. CDR3 coding DNA: TGTGCCAGCAGTTTTCGGGCTAGCGGGGGTTATGAGCAGTTCTTC.

The rearrangement joins TRBV9 to TRBJ2-1; D possibly corresponds to TRBD2 (6 bases). The CDR3 sequence is 15 residues long. CDR1 is SGDLS, CDR2 YYNGEE, per germline. Trimming stripped 0 bases from V and 8 bases from J, with 15 bases between. DNA of the CDR3: TGTGCCAGCAGCGTAGTGGGGGGAAGGGGTGATGAGCAGTTCTTC. This sequence encodes CASSVVGGRGDEQFF.